The clone carrying this T cell receptor (beta chain) occurred a few times. Its matching antigen is unknown. CDR1 SEHNR and CDR2 FQNEAQ come from the germline V gene (reference sequence). V shed 5 bases, J shed 6 bases, and the junction held 9 bases outside the gene matches. CDR3 size: 15 residues. This sample was included in a study of T cells after yellow fever vaccination. Study conclusions and caveats: High-abundance clonotypes from the bulk population could contaminate FACS-sorted repertoires. Among all clonotypes, a small share was observed in both CD4 and CD8 compartments.

Making TCR cDNA involved 5'RACE template switching, which added UMIs and a universal primer site. TCRdb called the 5' RACE reads again in MiXCR, with one record for every CDR3 protein. The sample has approximately 250,000 distinct CDR3 sequences, 6.5% to 7.5% seen once. Specimen: CD4+ T cells sorted from PBMCs, collected on the day of the yellow fever booster vaccination. This rearrangement joins TRBV7-9 to TRBJ2-3, with 9 bases that match TRBD2. The source is a man aged 25 to 40 who received the YFV17D yellow fever vaccine. The CDR3, as DNA: TGTGCCAGCAGCCCCCCCGGCGGGAGGGCCGATACGCAGTATTTT. Protein product: CASSPPGGRADTQYF.